This T cell receptor (beta chain) derives from a study of response to subunit inactivated influenza vaccine. There are 15 residues in the CDR3. V shed 3 bases, J shed 9 bases, and the junction held 7 bases outside the gene matches. CDR1 is SGDLS, CDR2 YYNGEE, per germline. For this clonotype: Its antigen is unknown.

TCRdb used MiXCR to reprocess the RT-PCR reads, holding one entry per CDR3 protein. The profile shows about 650,000 distinct CDR3 sequences, 15% to 17% of them singletons. The study's findings and limits: Each seasonal flu vaccination may recruit only limited new T cells, authors suggested.

The V and J genes are TRBV9 and TRBJ1-6, with 9 bases lining up with TRBD1. The receptor was derived from a man in his fifties or sixties who received an inactivated influenza vaccine. The sequences come from PBMCs from blood, collected about 13 days after vaccination. The CDR3 loop reads CASSEGGQGVSPLHF. CDR3 nucleotides: TGTGCCAGCAGCGAGGGGGGACAGGGTGTTTCACCCCTCCACTTT.